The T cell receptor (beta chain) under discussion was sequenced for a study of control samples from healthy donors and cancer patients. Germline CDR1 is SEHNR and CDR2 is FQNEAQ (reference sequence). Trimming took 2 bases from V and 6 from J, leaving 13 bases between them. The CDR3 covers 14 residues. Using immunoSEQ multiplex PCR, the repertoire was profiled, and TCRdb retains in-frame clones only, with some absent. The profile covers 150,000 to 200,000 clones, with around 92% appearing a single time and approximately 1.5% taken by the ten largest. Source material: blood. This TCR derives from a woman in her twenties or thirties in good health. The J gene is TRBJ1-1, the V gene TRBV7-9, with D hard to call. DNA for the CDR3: TGTGCCAGCAGCTTAACGGCCCCGGGATCTGAAGCTTTCTTT. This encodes CASSLTAPGSEAFF.